These T cell receptor beta chains were read from a single sample in a study of T cell responses to AZD1222 COVID-19 vaccine. The data were produced by immunoSEQ multiplex PCR, yet TCRdb's version contains in-frame clones alone and is incomplete. The sample carries around 83,000 clones, roughly nine tenths recorded once. The sequencing used peripheral blood, collected on day 0 of AZD1222 vaccination. Every receptor here comes from an adult in good health. Both conserved end residues are part of each CDR3. The D gene is left open where the match is weak. For some rows the clone size is stated as once, few or many, or as a class when expanded; others skip it.

size	D	V	J	DNA	CDR3
.	.	TRBV5-8	TRBJ2-1	TGTGCCAGCATAGAGAGGGGACTGGGATACAATGAGCAGTTCTTC	CASIERGLGYNEQFF
.	TRBD1	TRBV13	TRBJ1-1	TGTGCCAGCAGCCCCGGTGGGCAGGGGGAGAACACTGAAGCTTTCTTT	CASSPGGQGENTEAFF
.	TRBD2	TRBV9	TRBJ2-7	TGTGCCAGCAGTCGGACTAGCGGGAGGTCCTACGAGCAGTACTTC	CASSRTSGRSYEQYF
once	.	TRBV21-1	TRBJ2-7	TGTGCCAGCATTGAGCTAGCGGCCCACTCCTACGAGCAGTGCTTC	CASIELAAHSYEQCF
.	.	TRBV28	TRBJ1-2	TGTGCCAGCAGTATAGGCGGCCACTATGGCTACACCTTC	CASSIGGHYGYTF
.	.	TRBV7-9	TRBJ2-7	TGTGCCAGCAGCTCGTTCGCTCGTACCTACGAGCAGTACTTC	CASSSFARTYEQYF
.	.	TRBV5-4	TRBJ2-1	TGTGCCAGCAGGCCAGACTCCTACAATGAGCAGTTCTTC	CASRPDSYNEQFF
.	.	TRBV7-3	TRBJ2-3	TGTGCCAGCAGCTTAACAGGGGCTAGCTGGACAGATACGCAGTATTTT	CASSLTGASWTDTQYF
.	.	TRBV2	TRBJ2-7	TGTGCCAGCAGCGGCCCCCGGGTCTACGAGCAGTACTTC	CASSGPRVYEQYF
few	.	TRBV7-9	TRBJ2-1	TGTGCCAGCAGGACGAACAATGAGCAGTTCTTC	CASRTNNEQFF
.	.	TRBV9	TRBJ1-6	TGTGCCAGCAGCGTGGGCTTCAGCTCCTATAATTCACCCCTCCACTTT	CASSVGFSSYNSPLHF
.	.	TRBV10-3	TRBJ2-1	TGTGCCATCAGTGCGATTGGGGCCAATGAGCAGTTCTTC	CAISAIGANEQFF
.	.	TRBV7-2	TRBJ2-7	TGTGCCAGCAGCCCGGACGGGGGGCAGTCCTACGAGCAGTACTTC	CASSPDGGQSYEQYF
.	TRBD2	TRBV7-3	TRBJ2-1	TGTGCCAGCAGGCGTCCGGGACTAGGGGCCTACAATGAGCAGTTCTTC	CASRRPGLGAYNEQFF
.	TRBD1	TRBV6-1	TRBJ2-7	TGTGCCAGCAGTGAAGCTGTTTCCGGGACAGAATACGAGCAGTACTTC	CASSEAVSGTEYEQYF
.	.	TRBV18	TRBJ1-2	TGTGCCAGCTCACCCGGCGGACAGCATAACTATGGCTACACCTTC	CASSPGGQHNYGYTF
.	.	TRBV30	TRBJ1-2	TGTGCCTGGAGTGTTGGTTTTGGGATCTATGGCTACACCTTC	CAWSVGFGIYGYTF
.	.	TRBV7-2	TRBJ2-5	TGTGCCAGCAGGGTAGCGGCCCAAGAGACCCAGTACTTC	CASRVAAQETQYF
.	.	TRBV29-1	TRBJ2-1	TGCAGCGTTGAAGATCTCGATGAGCAGTTCTTC	CSVEDLDEQFF
.	.	TRBV14	TRBJ1-5	TGTGCCAGCAGCCCCTCGGTGGGGAGCAATCAGCCCCAGCATTTT	CASSPSVGSNQPQHF
.	TRBD2	TRBV7-2	TRBJ2-2	TGTGCCAGCAGCTTAGAAGCTAGCGGGAGTATCGGGGAGCTGTTTTTT	CASSLEASGSIGELFF
.	TRBD2	TRBV7-2	TRBJ2-2	TGTGCCAGCAGCTTAGGGGCGGGACTAGCGGGAGTGGGCTCCGGGGAGCTGTTTTTT	CASSLGAGLAGVGSGELFF
.	.	TRBV7-9	TRBJ2-5	TGTGCCAGCAGCTCGGGGGACCAGGAGACCCAGTACTTC	CASSSGDQETQYF
.	.	TRBV15	TRBJ1-5	TGTGCCACCAGCAGAGATCTTGTGAGCGGTCAGCCCCAGCATTTT	CATSRDLVSGQPQHF
.	TRBD2	TRBV30	TRBJ2-7	TGTGCCTGTGGCTATAATCCGACTAGCGGGACCTCCTACGAGCAGTACTTC	CACGYNPTSGTSYEQYF
.	.	TRBV24-1	TRBJ2-1	TGTGCCACCAGTGACCCTCAGGGGGCGCCTAGCGGGTCCCCCTACAATGAGCAGTTCTTC	CATSDPQGAPSGSPYNEQFF
.	.	TRBV18	TRBJ1-1	TGTGCCAGCTCACCACGCGAGAGGAGCACTGAAGCTTTCTTT	CASSPRERSTEAFF
.	.	TRBV27	TRBJ2-3	TGTGCCAGCAATGCCGCGGACTCAAGCACAGATACGCAGTATTTT	CASNAADSSTDTQYF
once	.	TRBV19	TRBJ1-1	TGTGCGGCCTGGGGGGGGAACACTGAAGCTTTCTTT	CAAWGGNTEAFF
.	.	TRBV24-1	TRBJ2-1	TGTGCCACCAGTGACCAGAGGGCAGGAAACTCCTACAATGAGCAGTTCTTC	CATSDQRAGNSYNEQFF
.	TRBD1	TRBV2	TRBJ1-1	TGTGCCAAAGGGACAGGGGGACACACTGAAGCTTTCTTT	CAKGTGGHTEAFF
.	TRBD2	TRBV28	TRBJ2-7	TGTGCCAGCAGTTCATGGGGGGGAGAGCAGTACTTC	CASSSWGGEQYF
.	TRBD2	TRBV6-2/TRBV6-3	TRBJ2-1	TGTGCCAGCAGTTACGAGAGACTAGCGGACGAGCAGTTCTTC	CASSYERLADEQFF
.	TRBD2	TRBV27	TRBJ2-1	TGTGCCAGCAGTTTATCCCGGGACTACTACAATGAGCAGTTCTTC	CASSLSRDYYNEQFF
.	.	TRBV6-5	TRBJ2-5	TGTGCCAGCAGCCTGGGGGGCCGGGCGGAGACCCAGTACTTC	CASSLGGRAETQYF
few	.	TRBV27	TRBJ2-2	TGTGCCAGCAGTTATTTGACTTTCGGGAACACCGGGGAGCTGTTTTTT	CASSYLTFGNTGELFF
few	.	TRBV7-9	TRBJ1-2	TGTGCCAGCAGCTCGTCGGGGAGTGCGAACTATGGCTACACCTTC	CASSSSGSANYGYTF
.	TRBD1	TRBV5-1	TRBJ1-1	TGCGCCAGCAGCCCAAGGACAGGGGTGTACACTGAAGCTTTCTTT	CASSPRTGVYTEAFF
.	TRBD1	TRBV28	TRBJ1-4	TGTGCCAGCAGTTCCCCCACCGGGACAGGGACTGAAAAACTGTTTTTT	CASSSPTGTGTEKLFF
.	TRBD1	TRBV18	TRBJ1-4	TGTGCCAGCTCACCACCGGGACAGGGTGCGGAAAAACTGTTTTTT	CASSPPGQGAEKLFF
.	.	TRBV7-2	TRBJ1-1	TGTGCCAGCAGCCTTAGGACCTCCGAAGCTTTCTTT	CASSLRTSEAFF
.	.	TRBV20-1	TRBJ2-1	TGCAGTGCTAGAGCTAACAATGAGCAGTTCTTC	CSARANNEQFF
.	.	TRBV12-3/TRBV12-4	TRBJ2-2	TGTGCCAGCAGTTTGATCCCCGGGGAGCTGTTTTTT	CASSLIPGELFF
.	.	TRBV6-5	TRBJ1-6	TGTGCCAGCAGTTACTCGCCGGGGCACTCACCCCTCCACTTT	CASSYSPGHSPLHF
.	.	TRBV7-8	TRBJ2-2	TGTGCCAGCAGCTATAGCTTATGGGGGCCCGCGAACACCGGGGAGCTGTTTTTT	CASSYSLWGPANTGELFF
.	.	TRBV28	TRBJ2-5	TGTGCCAGCAGTTTCGGAATGGAGACCCAGTACTTC	CASSFGMETQYF
.	TRBD1	TRBV5-1	TRBJ2-7	TGCGCCAGCAGCTTGGGAGGGGGCGGCCTGAGCTCCTACGAGCAGTACTTC	CASSLGGGGLSSYEQYF
.	TRBD2	TRBV2	TRBJ2-5	TGTGCCAGCACCCGGGATAGCGGGACCCAAGAGACCCAGTACTTC	CASTRDSGTQETQYF
.	.	TRBV19	TRBJ2-7	TGTGCCAGTATGAACCGGGCGGACTCCTACGAGCAGTACTTC	CASMNRADSYEQYF
.	.	TRBV2	TRBJ2-1	TGTGCCAGCGTCGATCGGACTGCCTACAATGAGCAGTTCTTC	CASVDRTAYNEQFF
.	.	TRBV11-2	TRBJ2-5	TGTGCCAGCAGCCTCCGGGACCCGAGGGCCTGGGATTCCCAAGAGACCCAGTACTTC	CASSLRDPRAWDSQETQYF
.	.	TRBV11-2	TRBJ1-3	TGTGCCAGCAGCTTAAGTATGACAGGCCTAAAAAGGGCCATATATTTT	CASSLSMTGLKRAIYF
.	TRBD1	TRBV10-2	TRBJ2-2	TGCGCCAGCTCCGGGACAGCGAACACCGGGGAGCTGTTTTTT	CASSGTANTGELFF
.	.	TRBV28	TRBJ1-2	TGTGCCAGCAGTTTACGCCTCTATGGCTACACCTTC	CASSLRLYGYTF
.	.	TRBV29-1	TRBJ1-1	TGCAGCGTTGCCGGGTCTCTGAACACTGAAGCTTTCTTT	CSVAGSLNTEAFF